This T cell receptor beta chain originates from a study of cytomegalovirus exposure and HLA in healthy donors. The sample holds a few counts of this clone. The CDR3 contains 14 residues. CDR1 WNHNN and CDR2 SYGVQD come from the germline V gene (reference sequence). Trimming stripped 9 bases from V and 2 bases from J, with 14 bases between. PCR amplification relied on 60 Vbeta primers (plus 13 Jbeta primers). Profiled with immunoSEQ multiplex PCR; TCRdb holds only in-frame clones, not every one. The sample includes a few hundred thousand clones, about 80% seen only once; the top ten take roughly 0.31%.

The sequenced sample consisted of PBMCs. This TCR came from a girl aged 2 to 9 in good health and CMV-seronegative. This rearrangement joins TRBV10-1 to TRBJ1-3, with a weak D call TRBD1 (5 bases). The CDR3 region is CASPMGRAGNTIYF. In DNA form, the CDR3 reads TGCGCCAGTCCGATGGGCAGGGCTGGAAACACCATATATTTT.